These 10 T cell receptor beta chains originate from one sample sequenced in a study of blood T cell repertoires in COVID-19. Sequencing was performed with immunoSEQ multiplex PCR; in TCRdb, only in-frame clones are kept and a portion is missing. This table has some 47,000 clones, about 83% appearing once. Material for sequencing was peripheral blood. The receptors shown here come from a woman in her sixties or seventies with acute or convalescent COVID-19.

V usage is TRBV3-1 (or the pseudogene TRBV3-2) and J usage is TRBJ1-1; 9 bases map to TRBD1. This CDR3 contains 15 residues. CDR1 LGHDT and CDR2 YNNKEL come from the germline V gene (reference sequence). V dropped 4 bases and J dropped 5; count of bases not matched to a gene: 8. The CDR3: CASSRTGGKGTEAFF. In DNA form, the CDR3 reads TGTGCCAGCAGCCGAACAGGGGGCAAGGGGACTGAAGCTTTCTTT.

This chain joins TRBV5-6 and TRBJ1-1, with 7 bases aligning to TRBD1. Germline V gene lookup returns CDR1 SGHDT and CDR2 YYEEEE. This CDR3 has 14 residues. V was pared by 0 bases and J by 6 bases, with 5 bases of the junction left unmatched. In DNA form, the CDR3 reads TGTGCCAGCAGCTTGGGACAGGGATTAGCTGAAGCTTTCTTT. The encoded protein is CASSLGQGLAEAFF. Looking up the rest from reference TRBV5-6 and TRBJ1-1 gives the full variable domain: DAGVTQSPTHLIKTRGQQVTLRCSPKSGHDTVSWYQQALGQGPQFIFQYYEEEERQRGNFPDRFSGHQFPNYSSELNVNALLLGDSALYLCASSLGQGLAEAFFGQGTRLTVV.

This CDR3 reads CASSYSTGITDTQYF. In DNA, the CDR3 is TGTGCCAGCAGTTACTCGACAGGGATCACAGATACGCAGTATTTT. This sequence joins TRBV6-5 and TRBJ2-3, with 7 bases aligning to TRBD1. The germline gives CDR1 MNHEY, CDR2 SVGAGI. Trimming at V came to 0 bases and at J to 2 bases, leaving 2 bases not matched to a gene. This CDR3 has 15 residues.

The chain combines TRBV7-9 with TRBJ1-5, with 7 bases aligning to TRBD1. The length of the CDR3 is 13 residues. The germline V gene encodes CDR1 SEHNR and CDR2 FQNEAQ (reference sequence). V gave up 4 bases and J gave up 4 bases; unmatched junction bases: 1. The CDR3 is CASSSTGNQPQHF. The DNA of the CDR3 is TGTGCCAGCAGCTCGACAGGGAATCAGCCCCAGCATTTT.

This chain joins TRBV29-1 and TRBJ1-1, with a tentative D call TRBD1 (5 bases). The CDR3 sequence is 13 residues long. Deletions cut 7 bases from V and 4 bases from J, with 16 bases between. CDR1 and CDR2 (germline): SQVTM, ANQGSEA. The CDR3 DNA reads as TGCAGCGCCACCTACATCACAGGCACTGAAGCTTTCTTT. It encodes CSATYITGTEAFF.

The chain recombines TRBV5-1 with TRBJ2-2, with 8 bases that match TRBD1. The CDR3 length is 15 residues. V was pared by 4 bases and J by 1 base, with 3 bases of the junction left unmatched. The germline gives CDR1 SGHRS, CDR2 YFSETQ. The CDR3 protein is CASSRDRMNTGELFF. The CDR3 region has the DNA TGCGCCAGCAGCCGGGACAGGATGAACACCGGGGAGCTGTTTTTT.

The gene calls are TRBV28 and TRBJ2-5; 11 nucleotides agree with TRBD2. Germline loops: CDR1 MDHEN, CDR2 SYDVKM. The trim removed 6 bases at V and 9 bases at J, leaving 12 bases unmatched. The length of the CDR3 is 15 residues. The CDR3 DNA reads TGTGCCAGCAGCCCCGGGACTAGCGGACTTCGGGCCCAGTACTTC. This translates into CASSPGTSGLRAQYF. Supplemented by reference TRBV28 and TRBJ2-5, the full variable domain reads DVKVTQSSRYLVKRTGEKVFLECVQDMDHENMFWYRQDPGLGLRLIYFSYDVKMKEKGDIPEGYSVSREKKERFSLILESASTNQTSMYLCASSPGTSGLRAQYFGPGTRLLVL.

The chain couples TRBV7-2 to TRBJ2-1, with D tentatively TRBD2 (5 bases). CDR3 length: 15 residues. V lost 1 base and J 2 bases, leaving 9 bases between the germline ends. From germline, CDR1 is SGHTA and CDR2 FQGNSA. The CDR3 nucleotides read TGTGCCAGCAGCTTAGGGCGGAGGCCCTACAATGAGCAGTTCTTC. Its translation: CASSLGRRPYNEQFF. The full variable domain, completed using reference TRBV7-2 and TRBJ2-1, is GAGVSQSPSNKVTEKGKDVELRCDPISGHTALYWYRQSLGQGLEFLIYFQGNSAPDKSGLPSDRFSAERTGGSVSTLTIQRTQQEDSAVYLCASSLGRRPYNEQFFGPGTRLTVL.

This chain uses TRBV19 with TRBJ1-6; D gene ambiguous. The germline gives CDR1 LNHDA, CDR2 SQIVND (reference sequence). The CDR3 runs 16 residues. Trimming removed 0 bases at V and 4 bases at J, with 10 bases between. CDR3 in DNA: TGTGCCAGTAGTATAGAAGTCTCGGGGTATAATTCACCCCTCCACTTT. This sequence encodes CASSIEVSGYNSPLHF. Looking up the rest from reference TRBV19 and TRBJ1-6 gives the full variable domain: DGGITQSPKYLFRKEGQNVTLSCEQNLNHDAMYWYRQDPGQGLRLIYYSQIVNDFQKGDIAEGYSVSREKKESFPLTVTSAQKNPTAFYLCASSIEVSGYNSPLHFGNGTRLTVT.

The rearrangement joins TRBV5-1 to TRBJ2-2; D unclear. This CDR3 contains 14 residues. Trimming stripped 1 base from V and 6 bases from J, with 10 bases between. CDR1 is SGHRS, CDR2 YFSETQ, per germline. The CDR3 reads CASSLTGLSGELFF. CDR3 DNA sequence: TGCGCCAGCAGCTTGACGGGTTTGTCCGGGGAGCTGTTTTTT.